This is a list of T cell receptor beta chains from one sample in a study of T cell clonotyping in hematopoietic cell transplantation. Some clones are missing from TCRdb's copy, which holds only in-frame ones; the method was immunoSEQ multiplex PCR. The table shows tens of thousands of clones, with roughly 90% occurring only once. Specimen: peripheral blood mononuclear cells, collected before stem cell transplant. The receptors derive from a man aged 18 to 30 with biphenotypic leukemia. Some clones in this sample may be carry-over from other donors' samples. CDR3s include the opening cysteine and the closing phenylalanine or tryptophan. Fields, in order: D gene, J gene, clone size, V gene, CDR3 DNA, CDR3 protein. The D gene is left open where the match is weak. A clone size is listed for some rows: how often the clone was seen (once, few, many), or a class if it is expanded.

d_call: .
j_call: TRBJ2-2
clone_size: .
v_call: TRBV30
cdr3_nt: TGTGCCTCTTATGACGGACAGAACACCGGGGAGCTGTTTTTT
cdr3_aa: CASYDGQNTGELFF

d_call: TRBD1
j_call: TRBJ1-1
clone_size: .
v_call: TRBV10-3
cdr3_nt: TGTGCCATCAGTGGCGGGACAGACACTGAAGCTTTCTTT
cdr3_aa: CAISGGTDTEAFF

d_call: .
j_call: TRBJ1-2
clone_size: .
v_call: TRBV6-1
cdr3_nt: TGTGCCAGTGGAAGGCTAGGGGCTGAGTCCTATGGCTACACCTTC
cdr3_aa: CASGRLGAESYGYTF

d_call: .
j_call: TRBJ1-1
clone_size: .
v_call: TRBV4-1
cdr3_nt: TGCGCCAGCCGCTCGGTAACTTTGAACACTGAAGCTTTCTTT
cdr3_aa: CASRSVTLNTEAFF

d_call: .
j_call: TRBJ1-2
clone_size: .
v_call: TRBV5-1
cdr3_nt: TGCGCCAGCAGCGGGTGGGCAGGTGCAGTCTATGGCTACACCTTC
cdr3_aa: CASSGWAGAVYGYTF

d_call: .
j_call: TRBJ1-3
clone_size: .
v_call: TRBV2
cdr3_nt: TGTGCCAGCCAGGCTGGCCTCTCTGGAAACACCATATATTTT
cdr3_aa: CASQAGLSGNTIYF

d_call: TRBD2
j_call: TRBJ2-1
clone_size: once
v_call: TRBV28
cdr3_nt: TGTGCCAGCAGTAGCCCCCCCGGGACTAGCGTCAGGGGTGAGCAGTTCTTC
cdr3_aa: CASSSPPGTSVRGEQFF

d_call: TRBD1
j_call: TRBJ2-7
clone_size: .
v_call: TRBV27
cdr3_nt: TGTGCCAGCAGTTTCTCAGGGGGCGCATTCTACGAGCAGTACTTC
cdr3_aa: CASSFSGGAFYEQYF

d_call: .
j_call: TRBJ2-1
clone_size: .
v_call: TRBV5-1
cdr3_nt: TGCGCCAGCAGCTCGACCGTCCAGGGCCCTGGGCAGTTCTTC
cdr3_aa: CASSSTVQGPGQFF

d_call: .
j_call: TRBJ2-7
clone_size: .
v_call: TRBV25-1
cdr3_nt: TGTGCCAGCAGGGGGGACAACCTTTACTCCTACGAGCAGTACTTC
cdr3_aa: CASRGDNLYSYEQYF

d_call: .
j_call: TRBJ2-6
clone_size: .
v_call: TRBV7-9
cdr3_nt: TGTGCCAGTCTGAACCGGGGGGCCGAGCCTATCACTGGGGCCAACGTCCTGACTTTC
cdr3_aa: CASLNRGAEPITGANVLTF

d_call: .
j_call: TRBJ2-7
clone_size: .
v_call: TRBV19
cdr3_nt: TGTGCCAGTAGTATCGCTCCAAGGACGGTCTACGAGCAGTACTTC
cdr3_aa: CASSIAPRTVYEQYF

d_call: .
j_call: TRBJ2-2
clone_size: once
v_call: TRBV6-6
cdr3_nt: TGTGCCAGCAGTTGGGCTAACAGGGAGAACGGGGAGCTGTTTTTT
cdr3_aa: CASSWANRENGELFF

d_call: .
j_call: TRBJ1-1
clone_size: .
v_call: TRBV28
cdr3_nt: TGTGCCAGCAGTTTATTGGACAGTAACACTGAAGCTTTCTTT
cdr3_aa: CASSLLDSNTEAFF

d_call: TRBD2
j_call: TRBJ2-3
clone_size: .
v_call: TRBV5-1
cdr3_nt: TGCGCCAGCAGCCCTAGCGGGGGCACAGATACGCAGTATTTT
cdr3_aa: CASSPSGGTDTQYF

d_call: .
j_call: TRBJ2-7
clone_size: .
v_call: TRBV27
cdr3_nt: TGTGCCAGCAGTTTGGGGGGCTACGAGCAGTACTTC
cdr3_aa: CASSLGGYEQYF

d_call: .
j_call: TRBJ2-7
clone_size: .
v_call: TRBV6-6
cdr3_nt: TGTGCCAGCAGTCCCAGCTCCTACGAGCAGTACTTC
cdr3_aa: CASSPSSYEQYF

d_call: TRBD1
j_call: TRBJ2-3
clone_size: .
v_call: TRBV30
cdr3_nt: TGTGCCTGGAGTGGGGGACAGGGAATAGATACGCAGTATTTT
cdr3_aa: CAWSGGQGIDTQYF

d_call: .
j_call: TRBJ1-2
clone_size: once
v_call: TRBV15
cdr3_nt: TGTGCCACCAGCAGGGGGATTGGAGGGGGAAGGTTTTCAGAGGGCTACACCTTC
cdr3_aa: CATSRGIGGGRFSEGYTF

d_call: TRBD1
j_call: TRBJ1-1
clone_size: .
v_call: TRBV6-5
cdr3_nt: TGTGCCAGCAGGCGACAGGGACGGGGCCCTCCTGAAGCTTTCTTT
cdr3_aa: CASRRQGRGPPEAFF

d_call: .
j_call: TRBJ1-2
clone_size: .
v_call: TRBV7-9
cdr3_nt: TGTGCCAGCAGCGAAACAGGGCCAGGAAACTATGGCTACACCTTC
cdr3_aa: CASSETGPGNYGYTF

d_call: TRBD2
j_call: TRBJ2-1
clone_size: .
v_call: TRBV4-2
cdr3_nt: TGTGCCAGCAGCCAAGAGTGGGCGGGAGGGGCTGAGCAGTTCTTC
cdr3_aa: CASSQEWAGGAEQFF

d_call: .
j_call: TRBJ1-2
clone_size: .
v_call: TRBV4-1
cdr3_nt: TGCGCCAGCAGGGGAGACGGACCGAGCCCTAACTATGGCTACACCTTC
cdr3_aa: CASRGDGPSPNYGYTF

d_call: .
j_call: TRBJ1-4
clone_size: once
v_call: TRBV25-1
cdr3_nt: TGTGCCAGCAGTACTATACAGGGTTCTAATGAAAAACTGTTTTTT
cdr3_aa: CASSTIQGSNEKLFF

d_call: .
j_call: TRBJ1-5
clone_size: .
v_call: TRBV9
cdr3_nt: TGTGCCAGCAGCCCGGGGGGTCTCTCAGGTCAGCCCCAGCATTTT
cdr3_aa: CASSPGGLSGQPQHF

d_call: .
j_call: TRBJ2-2
clone_size: .
v_call: TRBV6-5
cdr3_nt: TGTGCCAGCACCAGAGGACTGACAAACACCGGGGAGCTGTTTTTT
cdr3_aa: CASTRGLTNTGELFF

d_call: TRBD2
j_call: TRBJ2-1
clone_size: .
v_call: TRBV29-1
cdr3_nt: TGCAGCGCAGGACTTAGCGGGAGAAAATCTGAGCAGTTCTTC
cdr3_aa: CSAGLSGRKSEQFF

d_call: .
j_call: TRBJ1-5
clone_size: once
v_call: TRBV19
cdr3_nt: TGTGCCAGTAGTATTGGGGGCCAGAGCAATCAGCCCCAGCATTTT
cdr3_aa: CASSIGGQSNQPQHF

d_call: .
j_call: TRBJ1-4
clone_size: .
v_call: TRBV6-5
cdr3_nt: TGTGCCAGCAGTTACGGCTTCGGGGAACTGTTTTTT
cdr3_aa: CASSYGFGELFF

d_call: .
j_call: TRBJ1-1
clone_size: .
v_call: TRBV5-4
cdr3_nt: TGTGCCGGGTCCGAACAGGGGAACACTGAAGCTTTCTTT
cdr3_aa: CAGSEQGNTEAFF

d_call: TRBD2
j_call: TRBJ2-3
clone_size: .
v_call: TRBV5-1
cdr3_nt: TGCGCCAGCAGCTTGGCCGGGGGGAAGTTCACAGATACGCAGTATTTT
cdr3_aa: CASSLAGGKFTDTQYF

d_call: .
j_call: TRBJ2-7
clone_size: medium-sized
v_call: TRBV5-6
cdr3_nt: TGTGCCAGCAGCTCCCTAGTCGGGCAGGGGATATACGAGCAGTACTTC
cdr3_aa: CASSSLVGQGIYEQYF

d_call: TRBD2
j_call: TRBJ2-2
clone_size: .
v_call: TRBV6-4
cdr3_nt: TGTGCCAGCAGTGACGGGACTAGCACCGGGGAGCTGTTTTTT
cdr3_aa: CASSDGTSTGELFF

d_call: .
j_call: TRBJ1-1
clone_size: .
v_call: TRBV25-1
cdr3_nt: TGTGCCAGCAGTGAACGGGGAACTGAAGCTTTCTTT
cdr3_aa: CASSERGTEAFF

d_call: .
j_call: TRBJ2-7
clone_size: .
v_call: TRBV11-2
cdr3_nt: TGTGCCAGCAGCTTAGGAGGGTCCGGCTACGAGCAGTACTTC
cdr3_aa: CASSLGGSGYEQYF

d_call: .
j_call: TRBJ1-2
clone_size: .
v_call: TRBV4-1
cdr3_nt: TGCGCCAGCAGCCAAGAAGACGCCGGGAACTATGGCTACACCTTC
cdr3_aa: CASSQEDAGNYGYTF

d_call: .
j_call: TRBJ1-2
clone_size: .
v_call: TRBV6-5
cdr3_nt: TGTGCCAGCAGTTACGGAACCTATGGCTACACCTTC
cdr3_aa: CASSYGTYGYTF

d_call: TRBD1
j_call: TRBJ1-5
clone_size: .
v_call: TRBV7-8
cdr3_nt: TGTGCCAGCAGCCTCAGGGGGAGCTTGTTTAATCAGCCCCAGCATTTT
cdr3_aa: CASSLRGSLFNQPQHF

d_call: .
j_call: TRBJ1-5
clone_size: once
v_call: TRBV7-9
cdr3_nt: TGTGCCAGCAGCTTAGCGGGTGAGGGGCGCAATCAGCCCCAGCATTTT
cdr3_aa: CASSLAGEGRNQPQHF

d_call: .
j_call: TRBJ1-3
clone_size: once
v_call: TRBV2
cdr3_nt: TGTGCCAGCAGTCGAGCCGGGGGCTCTGGAAACACCATATATTTT
cdr3_aa: CASSRAGGSGNTIYF

d_call: TRBD1
j_call: TRBJ1-2
clone_size: .
v_call: TRBV11-3
cdr3_nt: TGTGCCAGCAGCTTAGACTCTGCGACAGGGGCCTATGGCTACACCTTC
cdr3_aa: CASSLDSATGAYGYTF

d_call: TRBD1
j_call: TRBJ2-7
clone_size: .
v_call: TRBV11-2
cdr3_nt: TGTGCCAGCAGCTTAGGAGGGACAGATTACGAGCAGTACTTC
cdr3_aa: CASSLGGTDYEQYF

d_call: TRBD2
j_call: TRBJ2-2
clone_size: few
v_call: TRBV5-1
cdr3_nt: TGCGCCAGCAGTCCGAGCGGGGCGAACACCGGGGAGCTGTTTTTT
cdr3_aa: CASSPSGANTGELFF

d_call: .
j_call: TRBJ1-3
clone_size: .
v_call: TRBV5-5
cdr3_nt: TGTGCCAGCAGCTTGGGACAGCCTTTCGCTGGAAACACCATATATTTT
cdr3_aa: CASSLGQPFAGNTIYF

d_call: .
j_call: TRBJ1-2
clone_size: .
v_call: TRBV30
cdr3_nt: TGTGCCTGGAGTGGGGGGATTACAGGGCGGTACTATGGCTACACCTTC
cdr3_aa: CAWSGGITGRYYGYTF

d_call: .
j_call: TRBJ1-1
clone_size: once
v_call: TRBV5-1
cdr3_nt: TGCGCCAGCAGCTCCGGGGTAGGGCAGGGGTGGACTGAAGCTTTCTTT
cdr3_aa: CASSSGVGQGWTEAFF

d_call: .
j_call: TRBJ1-5
clone_size: .
v_call: TRBV30
cdr3_nt: TGTGCCTGGAGTCGCGGGACATCCTTAAATCAGCCCCAGCATTTT
cdr3_aa: CAWSRGTSLNQPQHF

d_call: TRBD2
j_call: TRBJ2-1
clone_size: .
v_call: TRBV10-1
cdr3_nt: TGCGCCAGCAGTGAGCGACTAGCGGGATTGAATGAGCAGTTCTTC
cdr3_aa: CASSERLAGLNEQFF

d_call: .
j_call: TRBJ1-6
clone_size: .
v_call: TRBV21-1
cdr3_nt: TGTGCCAGCAGCAAAGGGGCAGTCGGGGGTTCACCCCTCCACTTT
cdr3_aa: CASSKGAVGGSPLHF

d_call: .
j_call: TRBJ1-1
clone_size: .
v_call: TRBV25-1
cdr3_nt: TGTGCCAGCATTGATCAGAGATTGAACACTGAAGCTTTCTTT
cdr3_aa: CASIDQRLNTEAFF

d_call: TRBD1
j_call: TRBJ2-7
clone_size: .
v_call: TRBV10-1
cdr3_nt: TGCGCCAGCAGTCCTATCCCGGGACAGGGGACGTACTTC
cdr3_aa: CASSPIPGQGTYF

d_call: .
j_call: TRBJ1-1
clone_size: .
v_call: TRBV7-9
cdr3_nt: TGTGCCAGCAGCCCGAATATCGGGACTTTGAACACTGAAGCTTTCTTT
cdr3_aa: CASSPNIGTLNTEAFF

d_call: .
j_call: TRBJ1-5
clone_size: .
v_call: TRBV28
cdr3_nt: TGTGCCAGCAGTTTATCTCTACTTTTACAGAATCAGCCCCAGCATTTT
cdr3_aa: CASSLSLLLQNQPQHF